The rows below give T cell receptor beta chains drawn from one sample of a study of graft-versus-host responses after intestinal transplantation. The repertoire was sequenced with immunoSEQ multiplex PCR; TCRdb's copy has only in-frame clones and lacks some. The repertoire holds approximately 97,000 clones, 92% seen once, with about 0.07% in the top ten. No antigen has been assigned to these receptors. Specimen: unstimulated CD8+ T cells sorted from spleen or lymph node cells, collected before transplant. The receptors here all came from a human donor who was the organ donor for an intestinal transplant. The CDR3 runs from the conserved cysteine through the conserved F or W. A D gene is named only where the DNA matches it firmly. Expanded clones get a size class; other rows say once, few or many, or leave the size out.

size	J	V	D	DNA	CDR3
.	TRBJ1-2	TRBV5-1	TRBD1	TGCGCCAGCAGCAAACAGGGGGTTTCTCCCAATGGCTACACCTTC	CASSKQGVSPNGYTF
.	TRBJ2-3	TRBV5-3	.	TGTGCCTCGAGCACAGATACGCAGTATTTT	CASSTDTQYF
.	TRBJ2-2	TRBV19	TRBD1	TGTGCCAGTAGCCTGACAGGGCTCACCGGGGAGCTGTTTTTT	CASSLTGLTGELFF
.	TRBJ2-1	TRBV2	.	TGTGCCAGCAGTGGTTATAATGAGCAGTTCTTC	CASSGYNEQFF
.	TRBJ2-7	TRBV5-4	TRBD1	TGTGCCAGCAGCTTTGGACAGGGTGGGACCTACGAGCAGTACTTC	CASSFGQGGTYEQYF
.	TRBJ2-7	TRBV4-1	.	TGCGCCAGCAGCCAAGATTCACGGGGGAGCTCCTACGAGCAGTACTTC	CASSQDSRGSSYEQYF
.	TRBJ1-2	TRBV28	TRBD1	TGTGCCAGCAACAGGGGGTATGGCTACACCTTC	CASNRGYGYTF
.	TRBJ2-7	TRBV5-6	TRBD2	TGTGCCAGCAGCTTGGGAGGCGGGAGCCCCTACGAGCAGTACTTC	CASSLGGGSPYEQYF
.	TRBJ2-2	TRBV7-9	TRBD1	TGTGCCAGCAGCTTTATTCCGGGACAGGGTTTAAGAAACACCGGGGAGCTGTTTTTT	CASSFIPGQGLRNTGELFF
.	TRBJ2-1	TRBV27	.	TGTGCCAGCAGCACTACAGGGAATGAGCAGTTCTTC	CASSTTGNEQFF
.	TRBJ1-3	TRBV7-9	.	TGTGCCAGCAGGGAGGGCGTAGCCTCTGGAAACACCATATATTTT	CASREGVASGNTIYF
.	TRBJ2-7	TRBV12-1	.	TGTGCCAGCAGCTTTGATGCCCATTGCCACCTGGCACGGAGTTCCTACGAGCAGTACTTC	CASSFDAHCHLARSSYEQYF
.	TRBJ2-2	TRBV12-5	.	TGTGCTAGTGGTTGGGAGGACGGAACCGGGGAGCTGTTTTTT	CASGWEDGTGELFF
.	TRBJ1-2	TRBV11-2	TRBD1	TGTGCCAGCATGCAAGCCGGGACAGGGGACTTC	CASMQAGTGDF
.	TRBJ1-1	TRBV2	TRBD1	TGTGCCAGCAGAGAGACAGGGGACGAAGCTTTCTTT	CASRETGDEAFF
.	TRBJ1-5	TRBV4-1	TRBD1	TGCGCCAGCAGCTCGAAGACGGGACAGCGCAATCAGCCCCAGCATTTT	CASSSKTGQRNQPQHF
.	TRBJ2-1	TRBV27	.	TGTGCCAGCAGTTCTCTAGCTTTTGATGAGCAGTTCTTC	CASSSLAFDEQFF
.	TRBJ2-1	TRBV7-8	TRBD2	TGTGCCAGCAGCCCCGGGACTAGCGGGCATACTAATGAGCAGTTCTTC	CASSPGTSGHTNEQFF
once	TRBJ1-5	TRBV5-1	.	TGCGCCAGCAGCCTAGACTCGGGCAATCAGCCCCAGCATTTT	CASSLDSGNQPQHF
.	TRBJ2-7	TRBV5-8	.	TGTGCCAGCAGCTTGAACCTAGCCTTGTACGAGCAGTACTTC	CASSLNLALYEQYF
.	TRBJ1-1	TRBV11-2	.	TGTGCCAGCAGCTTACAGGGGTCCACTGAAGCTTTCTTT	CASSLQGSTEAFF
.	TRBJ2-7	TRBV7-9	TRBD2	TGTGCCAGCAGACCCACTAGCGGGTGGGACTACGAGCAGTACTTC	CASRPTSGWDYEQYF
.	TRBJ2-7	TRBV30	.	TGTGCCTGGAGTGGAACGCGATACGAGCAGTACTTC	CAWSGTRYEQYF
once	TRBJ1-2	TRBV19	.	TGTGCCAGTAGTATCGGGGGTATGGGCTACACCTTC	CASSIGGMGYTF
.	TRBJ2-3	TRBV5-1	TRBD2	TGCGCCAGCAGCGCACGGACTAGCGGGGGGAGAGGGACAGATACGCAGTATTTT	CASSARTSGGRGTDTQYF